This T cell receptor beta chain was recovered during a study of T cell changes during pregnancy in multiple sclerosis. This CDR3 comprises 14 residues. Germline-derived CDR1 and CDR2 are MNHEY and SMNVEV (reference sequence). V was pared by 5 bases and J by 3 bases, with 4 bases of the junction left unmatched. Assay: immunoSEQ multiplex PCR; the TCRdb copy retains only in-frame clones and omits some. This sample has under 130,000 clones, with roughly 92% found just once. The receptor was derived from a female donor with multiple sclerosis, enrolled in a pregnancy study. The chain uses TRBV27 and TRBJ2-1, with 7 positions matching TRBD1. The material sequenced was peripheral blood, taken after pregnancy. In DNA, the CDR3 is TGTGCCAGCAGTCTTTGGACAGGCTACAATGAGCAGTTCTTC. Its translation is CASSLWTGYNEQFF.